One sample yielded the 21 T cell receptor beta chains listed below, sequenced in a study of regulatory T cells in long-lasting Graves disease. CDR3 regions were amplified by Arm-PCR using iRepertoire HTBI primers to build TCR beta libraries. TCRdb reprocessed the multiplex PCR reads with MiXCR, giving one entry per CDR3 protein. The table lists around 400,000 distinct CDR3 sequences, about a sixth of them singletons. Sample time point: newly diagnosed GD, antithyroid drugs for less than 3 months. PBMC-extracted RNA yielded the TCR library. Material: peripheral blood mononuclear cells (PBMCs), obtained at new diagnosis, from a patient treated with antithyroid drugs. The receptors shown here come from a female donor with Graves disease.

Of note for this clonotype: This may be a read error, as it is one base from a much larger clone. The genes are TRBV12-3 or TRBV12-4 and TRBJ2-3, with D tentatively TRBD2 (5 bases). The CDR3 spans 14 residues. The CDR3, as DNA: TGTGCCAGCAGTTTACAATCTAGCAGAGATACGCAGTATTTT. It yields the protein CASSLQSSRDTQYF.

This clonotype was picked up a small number of times. The chain carries TRBV24-1 and TRBJ2-1, with D maybe TRBD2 (6 bases). V was shortened by 7 bases and J by 5 bases, with 20 bases between the two germline ends. This CDR3 comprises 16 residues. Germline lookup yields CDR1 KGHDR and CDR2 SFDVKD. The CDR3 reads CATRGGEREGHNEQFF. Written as DNA, the CDR3 is TGTGCCACCAGGGGGGGAGAAAGGGAAGGACACAATGAGCAGTTCTTC.

This clonotype has just a few counts. The chain uses TRBV5-1 and TRBJ2-1; 7 bases map to TRBD2. With 3 bases clipped from V and 2 bases from J, the junction kept 5 bases outside the gene matches. Germline V gene lookup returns CDR1 SGHRS and CDR2 YFSETQ. This CDR3 is built from 15 residues. The CDR3 loop is CASSSGLVAYNEQFF. Here the CDR3 DNA reads TGCGCCAGCAGCTCCGGACTAGTAGCCTACAATGAGCAGTTCTTC. Filled out from reference TRBV5-1 and TRBJ2-1, the complete variable domain reads KAGVTQTPRYLIKTRGQQVTLSCSPISGHRSVSWYQQTPGQGLQFLFEYFSETQRNKGNFPGRFSGRQFSNSRSEMNVSTLELGDSALYLCASSSGLVAYNEQFFGPGTRLTVL.

This clonotype was counted many times. The gene calls are TRBV14 and TRBJ1-2; 8 nucleotides line up with TRBD1. V was pared by 5 bases and J by 2 bases, with 10 bases of the junction left unmatched. The CDR3 has 16 amino acids. Looked up from germline, CDR1 is SGHDN and CDR2 is FVKESK. The CDR3 region is CASSDRTGTFNYGYTF. The DNA for the CDR3 is TGTGCCAGCAGCGACCGGACAGGGACATTCAACTATGGCTACACCTTC.

The chain couples TRBV19 to TRBJ2-1; TRBD2 aligns across 7 bases. Germline V CDR1 and CDR2: LNHDA, SQIVND (reference sequence). Unmatched junction bases numbered 5, after V lost 8 bases and J lost 4 bases. There are 13 residues in the CDR3. The CDR3 protein is CASLAVGYNEQFF. The CDR3 DNA follows: TGTGCCAGTCTAGCGGTAGGGTACAATGAGCAGTTCTTC. The variable domain in full, completed from reference TRBV19 and TRBJ2-1, reads DGGITQSPKYLFRKEGQNVTLSCEQNLNHDAMYWYRQDPGQGLRLIYYSQIVNDFQKGDIAEGYSVSREKKESFPLTVTSAQKNPTAFYLCASLAVGYNEQFFGPGTRLTVL.

A remark on this clonotype: At one end the junction does not follow the germline gene, possibly because of a read error. The rearrangement uses TRBV3-1 and TRBJ1-5, with D perhaps TRBD1 (5 bases). From germline, CDR1 is LGHDT and CDR2 YNNKEL (reference sequence). The CDR3 consists of 14 residues. CDR3 sequence: CAGSRTRWNQPQHF. CDR3 DNA sequence: TGTGCCGGCAGTCGGACACGATGGAATCAGCCCCAGCATTTT.

In DNA, the CDR3 is TGTGCCAGCAGGGGACAACGGTCCTATCAGCCCCAGCATTTT. It specifies CASRGQRSYQPQHF. The chain employs TRBV27 and TRBJ1-5; D is perhaps TRBD1 (6 bases). V gave up 6 bases and J gave up 5 bases, with 14 bases separating them. In germline, CDR1 is MNHEY, CDR2 SMNVEV (reference sequence). CDR3 size: 14 residues.

This chain connects TRBV7-6 to TRBJ2-7, with 9 bases aligning to TRBD1. The CDR3 length is 14 residues. CDR1 and CDR2 from the germline V gene are SGHVS and FNYEAQ. With V trimmed by 5 bases and J by 3 bases, 5 bases remained unmatched. DNA for the CDR3: TGTGCCAGCAGCGTCGGGACAGGGCTCTACGAGCAGTACTTC. Translated: CASSVGTGLYEQYF. Variable domain in full (rest from reference TRBV7-6 and TRBJ2-7): GAGVSQSPRYKVTKRGQDVALRCDPISGHVSLYWYRQALGQGPEFLTYFNYEAQQDKSGLPNDRFSAERPEGSISTLTIQRTEQRDSAMYRCASSVGTGLYEQYFGPGTRLTVT.

This clonotype has a count of ten or more. The chain employs TRBV9 and TRBJ1-2, with a tentative D call TRBD1 (5 bases). V lost 0 bases, J lost 6 bases, and 9 bases lay in between. This CDR3 spans 13 amino acids. CDR1 and CDR2 from the germline V gene are SGDLS and YYNGEE. Here the CDR3 DNA reads TGTGCCAGCAGCGTAGGGCAGGGAGATGGCTACACCTTC. This gives the protein CASSVGQGDGYTF. Together with reference TRBV9 and TRBJ1-2, the CDR3 gives the full variable domain: DSGVTQTPKHLITATGQRVTLRCSPRSGDLSVYWYQQSLDQGLQFLIQYYNGEERAKGNILERFSAQQFPDLHSELNLSSLELGDSALYFCASSVGQGDGYTFGSGTRLTVV.

The chain links TRBV12-3 or TRBV12-4 to TRBJ2-7; 7 nucleotides align to TRBD1. There are 15 residues in the CDR3. V shed 3 bases, J shed 5 bases, and the junction held 10 bases outside the gene matches. CDR3 DNA sequence: TGTGCCAGCAGTTTTACGGCCACAGGGGTCCACGAGCAGTACTTC. Translated, it gives CASSFTATGVHEQYF.

This clonotype appeared many times. Since no conserved phenylalanine or tryptophan closes the CDR3, a read error is the likely cause. It is unclear where the CDR3 begins or ends on the DNA, so no DNA is shown, and the CDR3 is as TCRdb lists it. The chain joins TRBV20-1 to TRBJ2-7; the D call of TRBD1 is as the table states it, not checked on the DNA. Both ends counted, the CDR3 spans 9 residues. Germline CDR1 is DFQATT and CDR2 is SNEGSKA (reference sequence). The CDR3 sequence: CSAPGGISL.

V is TRBV28 and J is TRBJ2-1; 12 nucleotides agree with TRBD1. CDR1 MDHEN and CDR2 SYDVKM come from the germline V gene. This CDR3 comprises 14 residues. The V gene end was trimmed by 5 bases and the J gene end by 8 bases; junction bases not matched to a gene: 4. DNA for the CDR3: TGTGCCAGCAGTGGGACAGGGGGCTTAGATGAGCAGTTCTTC. Its protein is CASSGTGGLDEQFF.

This clonotype was seen at least ten times. The J gene is TRBJ2-7, the V gene TRBV14; D is unclear. Trimming cost V 5 bases and J 4 bases, with 15 bases left between them. This CDR3 has 14 residues. CDR1 SGHDN and CDR2 FVKESK come from the germline V gene. In nucleotides, the CDR3 is TGTGCCAGCAGCTCCTCAAGTAGTGGGTACGAGCAGTACTTC. Protein sequence: CASSSSSSGYEQYF.

This clonotype showed up many times. The chain combines TRBV6-1 with TRBJ1-1; possible D gene TRBD1, 5 bases. This CDR3 has 13 amino acids. In germline, CDR1 is MNHNS, CDR2 SASEGT. The V and J ends lost 11 bases and 1 base respectively, with 14 bases between them. The CDR3 spells CASTGRANTEAFF. Here the CDR3 DNA reads TGTGCCTCCACCGGCAGGGCGAACACTGAAGCTTTCTTT.

This clonotype was observed many times. The chain employs TRBV5-4 and TRBJ2-4; a weak D match, TRBD1 (6 bases). The CDR3 is made up of 16 amino acids. Trimming removed 4 bases from V and 0 bases from J, with 14 bases in between. Germline loops: CDR1 SGHNT, CDR2 YYREEE (reference sequence). The CDR3, as DNA: TGTGCCAGCAGCCCTGGACAGTCCTTAGCCAAAAACATTCAGTACTTC. Translated: CASSPGQSLAKNIQYF.

This clonotype has a count of ten or more. CDR3 coding DNA: TGTGCCAGCAGAAGGGGTATGAACACTGAAGCTTTCTTT. As protein: CASRRGMNTEAFF. The chain has TRBV6-1 and TRBJ1-1; a weak D match, TRBD1 (5 bases). The germline gives CDR1 MNHNS, CDR2 SASEGT. V was shortened by 6 bases and J by 0 bases, with 8 bases between the two germline ends. The CDR3 consists of 13 residues.

The genes are TRBV27 and TRBJ2-1; 7 bases align to TRBD2. V lost 6 bases, J lost 5 bases, and 10 bases stayed unmatched. The CDR3 consists of 15 residues. Germline V gene lookup returns CDR1 MNHEY and CDR2 SMNVEV (reference sequence). In DNA form, the CDR3 reads TGTGCCAGCAGCCGGACTAGTCGGGAAGACAATGAGCAGTTCTTC. This encodes CASSRTSREDNEQFF.

Many counts were recorded for this clonotype. This rearrangement joins TRBV18 to TRBJ2-1; D is uncertain. The CDR3 length is 14 residues. Germline lookup yields CDR1 KGHSH and CDR2 LQKENI. The V and J ends lost 6 bases and 3 bases respectively, with 12 bases between them. The CDR3 spells CASSVQGNYNEQFF. CDR3 bases: TGTGCCAGCTCGGTGCAAGGGAACTACAATGAGCAGTTCTTC.

This clonotype was seen many times. V is TRBV3-1 and J is TRBJ2-1; D ambiguous. Germline values: CDR1 LGHDT, CDR2 YNNKEL (reference sequence). The CDR3 covers 11 residues. V shed 0 bases and J shed 9 bases, with 3 bases lying between them. CDR3 sequence (DNA): TGTGCCAGCAGCCAAGATGCTGAGCAGTTCTTC. Protein: CASSQDAEQFF.

The chain recombines TRBV28 with TRBJ1-2; TRBD1 aligns across 7 bases. V shed 5 bases, J shed 2 bases, and the junction held 5 bases outside the gene matches. From germline, CDR1 is MDHEN and CDR2 SYDVKM. This CDR3 is built from 14 residues. The CDR3 coding sequence is TGTGCCAGCAGTAGAACAGGGGAAAACTATGGCTACACCTTC. It encodes CASSRTGENYGYTF.

This clonotype showed up just a few times. A much larger clonotype is one base distant, so this may be a read error. The chain has TRBV6-2 or TRBV6-3 and TRBJ2-3; D may correspond to TRBD1 or TRBD2 (8 bases each). The CDR3 has 14 amino acids. The germline CDR1 and CDR2 sequences are MNHEY and SVGEGT. CDR3 in amino acids: CTSPRGREAHRPYF. Here the CDR3 DNA reads TGTACCAGCCCCAGGGGGCGGGAGGCCCACCGTCCGTATTTT.